Listed here are 22 T cell receptor beta chains from one sample, sequenced in a study of identical twins. MiXCR was run by TCRdb on the 5' RACE reads, yielding one entry per CDR3 protein. This table holds hundreds of thousands of distinct CDR3 sequences, 8.6% found once. The data were also submitted as part of a second study, on yellow fever vaccine responses in identical twins.

The sequenced sample consisted of PBMCs. The receptors originated from a woman aged 18 to 35 in good health.

The chain uses TRBV11-3 and TRBJ2-1; possibly TRBD2 for D (6 bases). Germline loops: CDR1 SGHNT, CDR2 YENEEA. The CDR3 totals 16 residues. V was pared by 2 bases and J by 0 bases, with 11 bases between. The CDR3 loop reads CASSLRRADSYNEQFF. The CDR3 nucleotides are TGTGCCAGCAGCTTAAGGAGGGCAGACTCCTACAATGAGCAGTTCTTC.

V usage is TRBV18 and J usage is TRBJ2-1; D not resolved. The CDR3 has 16 residues. V lost 2 bases and J lost 6, with 17 bases in between. Per germline, CDR1 KGHSH and CDR2 LQKENI. CDR3 loop: CASSPVRGPPFNEQFF. CDR3 nucleotides: TGTGCCAGCTCACCAGTGCGCGGCCCTCCCTTCAATGAGCAGTTCTTC. Variable domain in full (rest from reference TRBV18 and TRBJ2-1): NAGVMQNPRHLVRRRGQEARLRCSPMKGHSHVYWYRQLPEEGLKFMVYLQKENIIDESGMPKERFSAEFPKEGPSILRIQQVVRGDSAAYFCASSPVRGPPFNEQFFGPGTRLTVL.

The chain links TRBV10-3 to TRBJ1-5; 9 bases are shared with TRBD1. The CDR3 is 15 residues long. From germline, CDR1 is ENHRY and CDR2 SYGVKD. With 6 bases clipped from V and 4 bases from J, the junction kept 7 bases outside the gene matches. CDR3 nucleotide sequence: TGTGCCATCAGCGCAGGGGACAGGGAGAATCAGCCCCAGCATTTT. Its protein is CAISAGDRENQPQHF.

This clonotype has at least ten counts. The chain employs TRBV20-1 and TRBJ2-7, with 7 nucleotides matching TRBD1. Germline V CDR1 and CDR2: DFQATT, SNEGSKA (reference sequence). The CDR3 runs 11 residues. Losses at the gene ends were 4 bases for V and 4 bases for J; bases not matched to a gene: 1. The CDR3 nucleotides read TGCAGTGCTAAGGACAGGTACGAGCAGTACTTC. Its translation is CSAKDRYEQYF.

V usage is TRBV12-3 or TRBV12-4 and J usage is TRBJ2-1; no clear D gene. The CDR3 spans 13 residues. The ends were cut back, 6 bases at V and 8 bases at J, with 14 bases in the middle. CDR3 DNA sequence: TGTGCCAGCAGGACGGATGATACGGATGAGCAGTTCTTC. As protein: CASRTDDTDEQFF.

The rearrangement links TRBV7-2 to TRBJ2-1; 9 bases fit TRBD1. The CDR3 sequence is 16 residues long. The germline V gene has CDR1 SGHTA and CDR2 FQGNSA. Trimming at V came to 2 bases and at J to 2 bases, leaving 4 bases not matched to a gene. In DNA, the CDR3 is TGTGCCAGCAGCTTATGGGGACAGGGACCCTACAATGAGCAGTTCTTC. Translating gives CASSLWGQGPYNEQFF.

The rearrangement uses TRBV29-1 and TRBJ2-3; 8 nucleotides agree with TRBD2. The CDR3 is made up of 12 amino acids. V lost 4 bases to trimming and J lost 6 bases; unmatched junction nucleotides: 3. In germline, CDR1 is SQVTM, CDR2 ANQGSEA. CDR3 sequence reads: CSVVQREDTQYF. The CDR3 DNA follows: TGCAGCGTTGTTCAGCGGGAGGATACGCAGTATTTT.

In this sample, this clonotype turned up a few times. The chain couples TRBV20-1 to TRBJ2-2, with a possible D match to TRBD2 (5 bases). Germline V gene sequence: CDR1 DFQATT, CDR2 SNEGSKA (reference sequence). V was cut by 5 bases and J by 3 bases, with 7 bases left in between. CDR3 size: 12 residues. The CDR3 coding sequence is TGCAGTGCTGAGGGTGACACCGGGGAGCTGTTTTTT. Protein: CSAEGDTGELFF.

This clonotype was seen a handful of times. The chain joins TRBV4-2 to TRBJ2-5; 16 bases agree with TRBD2. The CDR3 extends over 19 amino acids. Germline V lookup: CDR1 LGHNA, CDR2 YNFKEQ. V was pared by 2 bases and J by 0 bases, with 6 bases of the junction left unmatched. The CDR3 DNA reads TGTGCCAGCAGCCAAAGATGGGGACTAGCGGGAGGGGACCAAGAGACCCAGTACTTC. Residues: CASSQRWGLAGGDQETQYF.

This clonotype was observed at least ten times. V is TRBV5-5 and J is TRBJ2-5, with TRBD1 matching over 9 bases. Germline V CDR1 and CDR2: SGHKS, YYEKEE (reference sequence). The CDR3 length is 15 residues. V trimming: 4 bases; J trimming: 3 bases; junction bases outside the gene matches: 7. CDR3 sequence (DNA): TGTGCCAGCAGCCGGACCGGGACAGGGAAAGAGACCCAGTACTTC. Its protein product is CASSRTGTGKETQYF.

This clonotype has only a few counts. The gene calls are TRBV11-2 and TRBJ2-3; 13 nucleotides match TRBD2. The CDR3 consists of 18 residues. CDR1 SGHAT and CDR2 FQNNGV come from the germline V gene. Trimming removed 3 bases from V and 0 bases from J; junction bases left unmatched: 6. CDR3 in DNA: TGTGCCAGCAGCTTCACTAGCGGGGGGGGACTTAGCACAGATACGCAGTATTTT. It is translated as CASSFTSGGGLSTDTQYF.

About this clonotype itself: A much bigger clone sits one base away, suggesting this may be a read error. The chain couples TRBV29-1 to TRBJ2-2; D is tentatively TRBD1 or TRBD2 (5 bases each). The germline gives CDR1 SQVTM, CDR2 ANQGSEA. Trimming left V 4 bases short and J 4 bases short, with 19 bases between. This CDR3 region has 16 residues. CDR3 protein: CSVAMPRGRATGELFF. The CDR3 DNA follows: TGCAGCGTTGCTATGCCACGGGGCAGGGCCACCGGGGAGCTGTTTTTT.

This clonotype occurred many times. CDR3 loop: CASSPYLKNTQYF. CDR3 bases: TGTGCCAGCAGCCCCTACCTGAAAAATACGCAGTATTTT. The chain combines TRBV7-2 with TRBJ2-3; D is ambiguous. CDR1 and CDR2 (germline): SGHTA, FQGNSA. V was shortened by 5 bases and J by 7 bases, with 13 bases between the two germline ends. This CDR3 has 13 residues.

This clonotype was counted only a few times. This chain uses TRBV9 with TRBJ1-5; D may be TRBD1 (5 bases). In germline, CDR1 is SGDLS, CDR2 YYNGEE. This CDR3 is built from 13 residues. V dropped 0 bases and J dropped 15 bases, with 16 bases sitting between them. For the CDR3, the DNA is TGTGCCAGCAGCGTAGCTATGTGGGGCGCATGGCATTTT. Amino acids: CASSVAMWGAWHF.

The chain is built from TRBV11-2 and TRBJ2-5, with TRBD2 matching 8 bases. CDR1 and CDR2 (germline): SGHAT, FQNNGV. This CDR3 comprises 15 residues. Trimming took 6 bases from V and 8 from J; bases not matched to a gene: 14. The CDR3: CASRPRGGGEDTQYF. As DNA, the CDR3 is TGTGCCAGCAGGCCTCGGGGGGGGGGAGAGGATACCCAGTACTTC.

This clonotype was observed many times. This rearrangement joins TRBV29-1 to TRBJ2-7, with D possibly TRBD1 on 6 matching bases. Trimming cost V 5 bases and J 3 bases, with 14 bases left between them. CDR1 is SQVTM and CDR2 is ANQGSEA in the germline V gene. There are 13 residues in the CDR3. CDR3 DNA: TGCAGCGTTTCCGGGACACTCCTCTACGAGCAGTACTTC. Amino acid sequence: CSVSGTLLYEQYF.

This sequence joins TRBV3-1 and TRBJ2-3; TRBD2 matches 9 bases. Germline-derived CDR1 and CDR2 are LGHDT and YNNKEL (reference sequence). Trimming took 7 bases from V and 6 from J; bases not matched to a gene: 11. There are 15 residues in the CDR3. The chain's CDR3 is CASTKTSGTGDTQYF. The CDR3, as DNA: TGTGCCAGCACCAAGACTAGCGGAACAGGTGATACGCAGTATTTT.

This clonotype was recorded many times. The CDR3 sequence: CASSFLAGYNEQFF. CDR3 in DNA: TGTGCCAGCAGCTTCCTAGCGGGGTACAATGAGCAGTTCTTC. The chain links TRBV7-9 to TRBJ2-1; TRBD2 agrees at 9 bases. The CDR3 has 14 residues. The germline V gene encodes CDR1 SEHNR and CDR2 FQNEAQ (reference sequence). With V trimmed by 3 bases and J by 4 bases, 1 base remained unmatched.

The V and J genes are TRBV4-3 and TRBJ2-6; D unclear. The V gene lost 2 bases and the J gene lost 1 base, with 6 bases spanning the gap. Germline CDR1 reads LGHNA; CDR2 reads YSLEER. The CDR3 has 15 residues. DNA of the CDR3: TGCGCCAGCAGCCAACTCAGGTCTGGGGCCAACGTCCTGACTTTC. As protein: CASSQLRSGANVLTF.

The chain is built from TRBV20-1 and TRBJ2-7, with 9 positions matching TRBD1. J gave up 3 bases and V 6 bases, and 6 bases lay outside the gene matches. CDR3 length: 13 amino acids. The germline CDR1 and CDR2 sequences are DFQATT and SNEGSKA (reference sequence). CDR3 bases: TGCAGTGCACTGGACAGGGGACTCTACGAGCAGTACTTC. Its translation: CSALDRGLYEQYF.

This clonotype has just a few counts. The gene calls are TRBV7-9 and TRBJ2-7; 7 nucleotides line up with TRBD1. The germline V gene has CDR1 SEHNR and CDR2 FQNEAQ (reference sequence). J lost 0 bases, V lost 5 bases, and 10 bases had no gene match. The CDR3 contains 16 residues. CDR3 coding DNA: TGTGCCAGCAGCCCCCGCGGACAGGCGAGCTCCTACGAGCAGTACTTC. Protein sequence: CASSPRGQASSYEQYF.

This clonotype was counted many times. The V call is TRBV10-3, the J call TRBJ1-6; TRBD1 aligns across 7 bases. The CDR3 sequence is 14 residues long. Germline values: CDR1 ENHRY, CDR2 SYGVKD. V dropped 10 bases and J dropped 5; count of bases not matched to a gene: 8. This chain's CDR3 is CATDPGQNNSPLHF. CDR3 sequence (DNA): TGTGCCACTGACCCGGGACAGAATAATTCACCCCTCCACTTT.